This T cell receptor (beta chain) stems from a study of control samples from healthy donors and cancer patients. Generated by immunoSEQ multiplex PCR, the TCRdb table keeps only in-frame clones and is missing some. The sample records more than 100,000 clones, roughly 90% being singletons. Trimming pared 6 bases from V and 0 bases from J, leaving 29 bases between. CDR3 length: 20 amino acids. Germline V lookup: CDR1 KGHSH, CDR2 LQKENI. Material for sequencing was blood. The TCR sequence derives from a man aged 18 to 30 in good health. J is TRBJ1-1 and V is TRBV18; D may be TRBD1 (6 bases). The CDR3: CASSINPLTGTINMNTEAFF. CDR3 in DNA: TGTGCCAGCTCGATCAACCCCCTTACAGGGACCATTAACATGAACACTGAAGCTTTCTTT.